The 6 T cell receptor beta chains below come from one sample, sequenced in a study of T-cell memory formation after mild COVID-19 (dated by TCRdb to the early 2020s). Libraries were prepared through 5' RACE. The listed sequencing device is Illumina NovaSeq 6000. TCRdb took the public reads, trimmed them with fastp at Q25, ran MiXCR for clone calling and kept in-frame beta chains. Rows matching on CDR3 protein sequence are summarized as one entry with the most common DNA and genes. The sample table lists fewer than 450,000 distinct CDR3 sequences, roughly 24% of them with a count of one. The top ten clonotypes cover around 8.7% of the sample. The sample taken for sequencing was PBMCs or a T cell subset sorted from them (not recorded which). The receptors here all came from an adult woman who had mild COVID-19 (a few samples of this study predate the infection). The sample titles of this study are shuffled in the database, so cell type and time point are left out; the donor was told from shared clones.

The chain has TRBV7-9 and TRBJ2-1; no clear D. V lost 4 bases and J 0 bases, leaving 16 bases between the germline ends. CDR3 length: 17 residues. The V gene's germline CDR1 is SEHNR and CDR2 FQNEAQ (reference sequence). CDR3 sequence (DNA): TGTGCCAGCAGCTATGCCGGTGATTCGAGCTCCTACAATGAGCAGTTCTTC. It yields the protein CASSYAGDSSSYNEQFF.

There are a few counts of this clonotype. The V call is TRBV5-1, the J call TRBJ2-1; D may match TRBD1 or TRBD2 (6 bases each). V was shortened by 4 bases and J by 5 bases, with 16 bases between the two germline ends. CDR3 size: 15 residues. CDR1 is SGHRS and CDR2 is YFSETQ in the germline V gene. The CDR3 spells CASSPDGGANNEQFF. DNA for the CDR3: TGCGCCAGCAGCCCGGACGGGGGCGCGAACAATGAGCAGTTCTTC.

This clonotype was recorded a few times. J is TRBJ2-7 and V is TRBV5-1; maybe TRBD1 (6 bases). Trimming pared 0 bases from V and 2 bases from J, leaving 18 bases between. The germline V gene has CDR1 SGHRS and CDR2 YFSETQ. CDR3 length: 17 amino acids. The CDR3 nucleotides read TGCGCCAGCAGCTTGGGGTCCGGACAGACAAAGCCCTACGAGCAGTACTTC. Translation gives CASSLGSGQTKPYEQYF.

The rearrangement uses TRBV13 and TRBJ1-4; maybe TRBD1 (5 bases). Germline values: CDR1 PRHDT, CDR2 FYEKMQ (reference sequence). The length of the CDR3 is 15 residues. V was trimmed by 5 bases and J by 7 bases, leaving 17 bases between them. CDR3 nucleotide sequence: TGTGCCAGCAGCGTCCTCCGGGGGGAGGGTGAAAAACTGTTTTTT. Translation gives CASSVLRGEGEKLFF.

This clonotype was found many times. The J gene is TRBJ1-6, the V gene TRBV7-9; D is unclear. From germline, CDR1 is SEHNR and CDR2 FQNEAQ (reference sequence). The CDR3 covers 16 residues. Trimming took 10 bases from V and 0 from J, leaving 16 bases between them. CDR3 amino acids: CATDISGDSYNSPLHF. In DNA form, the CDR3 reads TGTGCCACCGATATCAGTGGGGACTCCTATAATTCACCCCTCCACTTT. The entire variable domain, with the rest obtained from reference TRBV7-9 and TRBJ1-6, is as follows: DTGVSQNPRHKITKRGQNVTFRCDPISEHNRLYWYRQTLGQGPEFLTYFQNEAQLEKSRLLSDRFSAERPKGSFSTLEIQRTEQGDSAMYLCATDISGDSYNSPLHFGNGTRLTVT.

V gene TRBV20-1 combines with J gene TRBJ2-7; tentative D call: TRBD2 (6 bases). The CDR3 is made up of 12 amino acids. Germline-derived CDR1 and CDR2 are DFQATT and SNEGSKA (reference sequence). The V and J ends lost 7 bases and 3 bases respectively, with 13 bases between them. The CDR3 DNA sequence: TGCAGTGTTACCGGGACTGGCTACGAGCAGTACTTC. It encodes CSVTGTGYEQYF.